A single T cell receptor beta chain is shown here with its context. The record originates from a study of blood T cell repertoires in COVID-19. Across the study: Sites in the United States, Italy and Spain provided acute and convalescent COVID-19 samples.

Study processing details: Amplifying reference gene primers gave estimates of nucleated cell counts. Sequenced by immunoSEQ multiplex PCR; TCRdb stores in-frame clones only, minus some. The V and J calls and the clone size are those of that table, but D and trimming were determined from the DNA. Found here are 200,000 to 300,000 clones, around 90% of them singletons; the top ten hold approximately 0.8%. From germline, CDR1 is SGHNT and CDR2 YYREEE (reference sequence). This CDR3 region has 15 residues. The V and J ends lost 3 bases and 0 bases respectively, with 12 bases between them. This chain links TRBV5-4 with TRBJ1-1; D uncertain. What was sequenced was peripheral blood. The receptor was isolated from a man in his thirties or forties with COVID-19, enrolled during active disease. In nucleotides, the CDR3 is TGTGCCAGCAGCTCGCGTGGAGGGATGAACACTGAAGCTTTCTTT. This codes for CASSSRGGMNTEAFF.